There are a few counts of the clone carrying this T cell receptor beta chain. The CDR3 covers 15 residues. V gave up 5 bases and J gave up 2 bases; unmatched junction bases: 2. In germline, CDR1 is LNHNV, CDR2 YYDKDF (reference sequence). Repertoires were generated with immunoSEQ multiplex PCR, while TCRdb's copy carries only in-frame clones and drops some. The table lists fewer than 85,000 clones, about 88% of them singletons. These data originate in a study of T cell changes during pregnancy in multiple sclerosis. The sequence derives from a female donor with multiple sclerosis, enrolled in a pregnancy study. Sample: peripheral blood, taken before pregnancy. This sequence joins TRBV15 and TRBJ2-3, with 12 bases that match TRBD2. The CDR3: CATSPSGGATDTQYF. CDR3 nucleotides: TGTGCCACCAGCCCTAGCGGGGGGGCCACAGATACGCAGTATTTT.